What follows are 32 T cell receptor beta chains derived from one specimen sequenced in a study of shared clonotypes between healthy human individuals. The data were produced by immunoSEQ multiplex PCR, yet TCRdb's version contains in-frame clones alone and is incomplete. The sample has some 2.1 million clones; roughly 94% are singletons. The specimen was naive CD4+ T cells sorted from blood. As to subset: CD45RA+ positively selected. These receptors were collected from a man between 18 and 29 years old in good health.

This sequence joins TRBV7-2 and TRBJ2-1, with 10 bases lining up with TRBD2. Germline lookup yields CDR1 SGHTA and CDR2 FQGNSA. J gave up 15 bases and V 4 bases, and 9 bases lay outside the gene matches. The CDR3 loop spans 13 amino acids. CDR3 DNA sequence: TGTGCCAGCAGCTACGGGACTAGCGCGAGTGGGTTCTTC. This gives the protein CASSYGTSASGFF. Variable domain in full (rest from reference TRBV7-2 and TRBJ2-1): GAGVSQSPSNKVTEKGKDVELRCDPISGHTALYWYRQSLGQGLEFLIYFQGNSAPDKSGLPSDRFSAERTGGSVSTLTIQRTQQEDSAVYLCASSYGTSASGFFGPGTRLTVL.

The J gene is TRBJ1-6, the V gene TRBV27; a weak D match, TRBD1 (5 bases). CDR1 and CDR2 from the germline V gene are MNHEY and SMNVEV (reference sequence). V was clipped by 5 bases and J by 6 bases, with 8 bases between them. The CDR3 loop spans 13 amino acids. The CDR3 nucleotides read TGTGCCAGCAGTAGACAGAGTAATTCACCCCTCCACTTT. Translated: CASSRQSNSPLHF.

The chain links TRBV9 to TRBJ2-1; D is unclear. Germline V gives CDR1 SGDLS, CDR2 YYNGEE. Trimming removed 3 bases at V and 5 bases at J, with 9 bases between. The CDR3 length is 13 residues. This CDR3 is CASSARLNNEQFF. In DNA form, the CDR3 reads TGTGCCAGCAGCGCCCGCTTAAACAATGAGCAGTTCTTC.

The chain has TRBV7-9 and TRBJ2-7; 10 bases fit TRBD2. The CDR3 is 16 residues long. CDR1 is SEHNR and CDR2 is FQNEAQ in the germline V gene (reference sequence). V gave up 0 bases and J gave up 6 bases; unmatched junction bases: 8. CDR3 sequence reads: CASSLALLAGVGEQYF. CDR3 nucleotide sequence: TGTGCCAGCAGCTTAGCGTTGCTAGCGGGAGTAGGCGAGCAGTACTTC. Full variable domain (outside the CDR3, taken from reference TRBV7-9 and TRBJ2-7): DTGVSQNPRHKITKRGQNVTFRCDPISEHNRLYWYRQTLGQGPEFLTYFQNEAQLEKSRLLSDRFSAERPKGSFSTLEIQRTEQGDSAMYLCASSLALLAGVGEQYFGPGTRLTVT.

V and J are TRBV14 and TRBJ1-2, with D perhaps TRBD1 (6 bases). Germline CDR1 SGHDN, CDR2 FVKESK. The CDR3 is made up of 17 amino acids. V lost 0 bases and J lost 5, with 19 bases in between. The CDR3 DNA is TGTGCCAGCAGCCAAGATCGCATTCCGGACAGCCTATATGGCTACACCTTC. Protein sequence: CASSQDRIPDSLYGYTF.

The chain employs TRBV7-3 and TRBJ1-4, with 7 bases that match TRBD1. Germline V gene lookup returns CDR1 SGHTA and CDR2 FQGTGA. The CDR3 is 19 residues long. V was clipped by 4 bases and J by 0 bases; unmatched bases: 14. The CDR3 DNA reads TGTGCCAGCAGCTCCCAAGCCACCGACAGGGTAGCAACTAATGAAAAACTGTTTTTT. It codes for CASSSQATDRVATNEKLFF.

The chain couples TRBV30 to TRBJ2-2; TRBD2 matches 7 bases. The CDR3 is 14 amino acids. Per the germline V gene, CDR1 is GTSNPN and CDR2 is SVGIG (reference sequence). V lost 4 bases and J lost 5; bases outside the gene matches: 7. As DNA, the CDR3 is TGTGCCTGGACCTTCGGGGGGTTTACCGGGGAGCTGTTTTTT. Translating gives CAWTFGGFTGELFF.

The chain combines TRBV7-9 with TRBJ1-2; D gene uncertain. V lost 5 bases to trimming and J lost 4 bases, with 14 bases between them. Germline V gene lookup returns CDR1 SEHNR and CDR2 FQNEAQ (reference sequence). This CDR3 spans 14 amino acids. CDR3 loop: CASSRPADLYGYTF. The CDR3 region has the DNA TGTGCCAGCAGCCGCCCCGCGGACCTCTATGGCTACACCTTC.

V and J are TRBV30 and TRBJ2-1; perhaps TRBD2 as D (6 bases). Germline V gene data show CDR1 as GTSNPN and CDR2 as SVGIG (reference sequence). V lost 1 base, J lost 9 bases, and 13 bases lay in between. The CDR3 covers 13 residues. For the CDR3, the DNA is TGTGCCTGGAGTGATGGGCGGGATAGTGAGCAGTTCTTC. It codes for CAWSDGRDSEQFF.

The chain is built from TRBV7-9 and TRBJ2-5; 13 nucleotides agree with TRBD2. With 4 bases clipped from V and 1 base from J, the junction kept 6 bases outside the gene matches. In germline, CDR1 is SEHNR, CDR2 FQNEAQ (reference sequence). The CDR3 runs 17 residues. The chain's CDR3 is CASSYPGLAGPQETQYF. In DNA, the CDR3 is TGTGCCAGCAGCTACCCGGGACTAGCGGGGCCCCAAGAGACCCAGTACTTC.

In its sample, this clone was seen once. The chain carries TRBV18 and TRBJ2-5, with 11 bases lining up with TRBD2. The V and J ends lost 0 bases and 4 bases, in that order; junction bases with no gene match: 4. This CDR3 is 16 amino acids long. CDR1 KGHSH and CDR2 LQKENI come from the germline V gene. This CDR3 is CASSPPSGGARETQYF. CDR3 coding DNA: TGTGCCAGCTCACCACCTAGCGGGGGGGCACGAGAGACCCAGTACTTC. Based on the CDR3 plus reference TRBV18 and TRBJ2-5, the full variable domain is NAGVMQNPRHLVRRRGQEARLRCSPMKGHSHVYWYRQLPEEGLKFMVYLQKENIIDESGMPKERFSAEFPKEGPSILRIQQVVRGDSAAYFCASSPPSGGARETQYFGPGTRLLVL.

This chain connects TRBV30 to TRBJ1-1, with D perhaps TRBD1 (5 bases). The CDR3 contains 13 residues. Germline values: CDR1 GTSNPN, CDR2 SVGIG (reference sequence). V shed 2 bases and J shed 2 bases, with 9 bases lying between them. CDR3 sequence (DNA): TGTGCCTGGAGTAAGGGGCCTAACACTGAAGCTTTCTTT. As protein: CAWSKGPNTEAFF.

The V and J genes are TRBV7-2 and TRBJ1-2; 7 bases agree with TRBD1. V trimming: 1 base; J trimming: 8 bases; junction bases outside the gene matches: 7. The germline CDR1 and CDR2 sequences are SGHTA and FQGNSA. The CDR3 spans 14 residues. The CDR3 spells CASSLVQTGRGYTF. The CDR3 DNA follows: TGTGCCAGCAGCTTAGTGCAGACAGGGCGCGGCTACACCTTC.

The chain links TRBV6-1 to TRBJ2-7; D is undetermined. Germline lookup yields CDR1 MNHNS and CDR2 SASEGT. V lost 7 bases, J lost 9 bases, and 19 bases lay in between. The CDR3 is 13 amino acids. CDR3 residues: CASIGPLHPAQYF. Here the CDR3 DNA reads TGTGCCAGCATCGGCCCCCTTCACCCCGCGCAGTACTTC.

The J gene is TRBJ2-7, the V gene TRBV5-6; 7 bases fit TRBD2. The CDR3 contains 16 residues. The junction had 10 bases not matched to a gene; V was cut back by 1 base and J by 3 bases. The V gene's germline CDR1 is SGHDT and CDR2 YYEEEE. The DNA for the CDR3 is TGTGCCAGCAGCTTGCTGGTTGAGGGAGGGCTCTACGAGCAGTACTTC. Translated: CASSLLVEGGLYEQYF.

The rearrangement links TRBV5-1 to TRBJ2-5; TRBD2 agrees at 9 bases. Germline V gives CDR1 SGHRS, CDR2 YFSETQ. The CDR3 runs 16 residues. V was pared by 0 bases and J by 2 bases, with 5 bases of the junction left unmatched. CDR3 DNA: TGCGCCAGCAGCTTGGACGCTGCGGGAGGGCAAGAGACCCAGTACTTC. Its protein is CASSLDAAGGQETQYF.

V gene TRBV30 combines with J gene TRBJ1-2; TRBD1 might be the D (5 bases). CDR1 and CDR2 (germline): GTSNPN, SVGIG (reference sequence). The CDR3 consists of 12 residues. The V end lost 5 bases, the J end lost 8 bases, and 15 bases lay between the germline ends. The CDR3 region is CAWDRPSRGYTF. The CDR3 DNA sequence: TGTGCCTGGGACAGACCCTCGAGGGGCTACACCTTC.

The chain joins TRBV5-6 to TRBJ2-7; D may be TRBD1 (6 bases). This CDR3 comprises 14 residues. In germline, CDR1 is SGHDT, CDR2 YYEEEE. V was shortened by 3 bases and J by 6 bases, with 16 bases between the two germline ends. Here the CDR3 reads CASSSQGGFGEQYF. For the CDR3, the DNA is TGTGCCAGCAGCTCCCAAGGGGGATTCGGCGAGCAGTACTTC.

V gene TRBV28 combines with J gene TRBJ1-2; 11 bases line up with TRBD1. The CDR3 is 17 amino acids. J gave up 1 base and V 4 bases, and 8 bases lay outside the gene matches. Germline CDR1 reads MDHEN; CDR2 reads SYDVKM. CDR3 residues: CASSSFSGQGVNYGYTF. In DNA form, the CDR3 reads TGTGCCAGCAGTTCATTCTCGGGACAGGGGGTTAACTATGGCTACACCTTC.

The chain employs TRBV12-5 and TRBJ1-5; TRBD1 is a possible D gene (5 bases). Germline lookup yields CDR1 LGHNT and CDR2 FRNRAP. This CDR3 region has 13 residues. V was trimmed by 3 bases and J by 4 bases, leaving 7 bases between them. The CDR3 here is CASGFGANQPQHF. As DNA, the CDR3 is TGTGCTAGTGGTTTCGGGGCGAATCAGCCCCAGCATTTT.

The chain links TRBV27 to TRBJ1-2; D ambiguous. The germline CDR1 and CDR2 sequences are MNHEY and SMNVEV (reference sequence). CDR3 length: 13 amino acids. Trimming left V 6 bases short and J 2 bases short, with 10 bases between. As DNA, the CDR3 is TGTGCCAGCAGGCTGAAAGGGAACTATGGCTACACCTTC. It translates to CASRLKGNYGYTF.

In this sample, this clone turned up many times. V gene TRBV11-2 combines with J gene TRBJ2-7; 15 bases fit TRBD2. The CDR3 is 18 amino acids. CDR1 is SGHAT and CDR2 is FQNNGV in the germline V gene. V was pared by 5 bases and J by 2 bases, with 10 bases of the junction left unmatched. The CDR3 is CASSGGLAGGPPAYEQYF. The CDR3 DNA reads as TGTGCCAGCAGCGGGGGACTAGCGGGAGGTCCGCCAGCCTACGAGCAGTACTTC.

A note on this clone: The sample has other DNA sequences that encode this CDR3 too. The chain links TRBV6-1 to TRBJ1-5, with 7 nucleotides matching TRBD1. Germline lookup yields CDR1 MNHNS and CDR2 SASEGT. CDR3 length equals 17 residues. V lost 0 bases, J lost 0 bases, and 5 bases stayed unmatched. CDR3 loop: CASSEAGGTVSNQPQHF. CDR3 nucleotide sequence: TGTGCCAGCAGTGAAGCTGGCGGGACAGTTAGCAATCAGCCCCAGCATTTT.

The V call is TRBV5-1, the J call TRBJ2-7; weak D call: TRBD2 (7 bases). The germline V gene encodes CDR1 SGHRS and CDR2 YFSETQ. This CDR3 contains 16 residues. The V gene lost 4 bases and the J gene lost 0 bases, with 17 bases spanning the gap. The CDR3 sequence is CASSLGAREGSYEQYF. Written as DNA, the CDR3 is TGCGCCAGCAGCCTGGGGGCTAGGGAGGGCTCCTACGAGCAGTACTTC. Looking up the rest from reference TRBV5-1 and TRBJ2-7 gives the full variable domain: KAGVTQTPRYLIKTRGQQVTLSCSPISGHRSVSWYQQTPGQGLQFLFEYFSETQRNKGNFPGRFSGRQFSNSRSEMNVSTLELGDSALYLCASSLGAREGSYEQYFGPGTRLTVT.

This chain connects TRBV5-4 to TRBJ1-2, with a tentative D call TRBD1 (5 bases). This CDR3 is 15 amino acids long. From germline, CDR1 is SGHNT and CDR2 YYREEE (reference sequence). Trimming stripped 4 bases from V and 4 bases from J, with 17 bases between. For the CDR3, the DNA is TGTGCCAGCAGCCTCACAGGCAGTGACCTCTATGGCTACACCTTC. This gives the protein CASSLTGSDLYGYTF.

The rearrangement joins TRBV5-1 to TRBJ2-5; a weak D match, TRBD2 (6 bases). Germline CDR1 and CDR2: SGHRS and YFSETQ. The CDR3 consists of 17 residues. Deletions cut 1 base from V and 4 bases from J, with 20 bases between. The CDR3 sequence: CASSLRVAEVAGETQYF. CDR3 in DNA: TGCGCCAGCAGCTTGAGAGTAGCGGAGGTAGCCGGAGAGACCCAGTACTTC.

The chain combines TRBV6-5 with TRBJ1-1; D is unresolved. Trimming removed 6 bases from V and 1 base from J, with 15 bases in between. The CDR3 runs to 15 residues. The germline gives CDR1 MNHEY, CDR2 SVGAGI. The CDR3 DNA reads TGTGCCAGCAGCCCCATGCTGACGGGGAACACTGAAGCTTTCTTT. Amino acid sequence: CASSPMLTGNTEAFF.

This chain uses TRBV5-5 with TRBJ1-5; D gene ambiguous. The CDR3 spans 13 residues. The germline V gene has CDR1 SGHKS and CDR2 YYEKEE (reference sequence). V dropped 4 bases and J dropped 9 bases, with 14 bases sitting between them. The CDR3 DNA reads TGTGCCAGCAGCCGTGAGGAGCGCGGGCCCCAGCATTTT. Its protein product is CASSREERGPQHF.

In nucleotides, the CDR3 is TGCGCCAGCAGCTCCGGACAGGGAAGGGTCTACGAGCAGTACTTC. Amino acid sequence: CASSSGQGRVYEQYF. The chain has TRBV5-1 and TRBJ2-7, with TRBD1 matching over 8 bases. Germline CDR1 is SGHRS and CDR2 is YFSETQ. J was trimmed by 3 bases and V by 3 bases; bases with no gene match: 8. The CDR3 extends over 15 amino acids.

Details on this clone: Other DNA sequences within the sample encode an identical CDR3. This chain links TRBV9 with TRBJ1-1, with D possibly being TRBD1 (5 bases). Trimming pared 0 bases from V and 1 base from J, leaving 7 bases between. This CDR3 spans 14 amino acids. The germline gives CDR1 SGDLS, CDR2 YYNGEE. For the CDR3, the DNA is TGTGCCAGCAGCGTAGGTACAGGGAACACTGAAGCTTTCTTT. Its protein product is CASSVGTGNTEAFF.

This sequence joins TRBV6-1 and TRBJ1-3, with TRBD1 as a possible D gene (5 bases). V shed 4 bases and J shed 0 bases, with 10 bases lying between them. CDR1 MNHNS and CDR2 SASEGT come from the germline V gene. There are 15 residues in the CDR3. The CDR3 reads CASSGDRVSGNTIYF. Written as DNA, the CDR3 is TGTGCCAGCAGTGGGGACCGAGTCTCTGGAAACACCATATATTTT.

The chain carries TRBV5-1 and TRBJ1-1; the match to TRBD1 covers 8 bases. Germline CDR1 SGHRS, CDR2 YFSETQ. This CDR3 spans 16 amino acids. V shed 4 bases and J 1 base; nucleotides not matched to a gene: 9. CDR3 in amino acids: CASSHTTGTGNTEAFF. The CDR3 coding sequence is TGCGCCAGCAGCCATACGACAGGGACAGGGAACACTGAAGCTTTCTTT.